A selection of T cell receptor beta chains follows, all from one sample in a study of T cell responses to AZD1222 COVID-19 vaccine. Clones were sequenced by immunoSEQ multiplex PCR, and TCRdb holds only the in-frame ones, with some missing. The sample includes some 150,000 clones, over 70% seen only once; the top ten take about 8.9%. Sequencing used peripheral blood, obtained 28 days after the second AZD1222 dose. The receptors derive from an adult who received the AZD1222 COVID-19 vaccine. CDR3s include the opening cysteine and the closing phenylalanine or tryptophan. Each record gives: J gene, D gene, V gene, clone size, CDR3 DNA, CDR3 protein. A D gene is named only where the DNA matches it firmly. Clone size is shown for a subset of rows, as once, few, many or a class of expanded clone.

TRBJ1-2 TRBD1 TRBV20-1 - TGCAGTGCTCCAGGGGGCAGCGGCTACACCTTC CSAPGGSGYTF
TRBJ2-3 TRBD2 TRBV4-3 - TGCGCCAGCAGCCAAGAGAGGGGACTAGCGGCCAGGGGGGGGCAGTATTTT CASSQERGLAARGGQYF
TRBJ1-6 - TRBV24-1 - TGTGCCACCAGTGATGGCATATCACCCCTCCACTTT CATSDGISPLHF
TRBJ2-7 - TRBV15 once TGTGCCACCAGCAGATCAGCAGGGGATTCCTACGAGCAGTACTTC CATSRSAGDSYEQYF
TRBJ2-5 - TRBV15 - TGTGCCACCAGCAGAGGCCCGACCGGGACCCAGTACTTC CATSRGPTGTQYF
TRBJ2-7 - TRBV10-3 - TGTGCCATCAGGGGGCCATCCTGGGAGCAGTACTTC CAIRGPSWEQYF
TRBJ1-2 - TRBV19 - TGTGCCAGTAACACAGGGTCCTATGGCTACACCTTC CASNTGSYGYTF
TRBJ2-7 TRBD1 TRBV11-1 - TGTGCCAGCAGCCCTCGGGACAGGGCAAACGAGCAGTACTTC CASSPRDRANEQYF
TRBJ1-1 - TRBV6-5 - TGTGCCAGCCCAGGCAATGGACGGTTGAACACTGAAGCTTTCTTT CASPGNGRLNTEAFF
TRBJ1-5 - TRBV3-1/TRBV3-2 - TGTGCCAGCAGCCAAGACGGAAGTCAGCCCCAGCATTTT CASSQDGSQPQHF
TRBJ2-5 TRBD2 TRBV5-6 - TGTGCCAGCAGCTTGCGACCGGGACTAGCGGGACCTAAAGAGACCCAGTACTTC CASSLRPGLAGPKETQYF
TRBJ2-5 TRBD1 TRBV6-6 - TGTGCCAGCAGCCCGGGACAGGGTATGGCAGAGACCCAGTACTTC CASSPGQGMAETQYF
TRBJ2-5 - TRBV30 - TGTGCCTGGAGTGTACTTGGGGCGGAGACCCAGTACTTC CAWSVLGAETQYF
TRBJ2-5 TRBD2 TRBV2 - TGTGCCAGCAGTCAGTTCAGCGGGGGACAAGAGACCCAGTACTTC CASSQFSGGQETQYF
TRBJ2-7 - TRBV18 - TGTGCCAGCTCACCCACAGGGACCATGCACGAGCAGTACTTC CASSPTGTMHEQYF
TRBJ1-2 - TRBV19 once TGTGCCAGTAAAGCAGGCGACTATGGCTACACCTTC CASKAGDYGYTF
TRBJ1-2 - TRBV5-6 - TGTGCCAGCAGCCAAAGGGGGATAGTAATAAACTATGGCTACACCTTC CASSQRGIVINYGYTF
TRBJ2-1 - TRBV10-3 - TGTGCCATACGGGGACAAAACAATGAGCAGTTCTTC CAIRGQNNEQFF
TRBJ1-5 - TRBV3-1/TRBV3-2 - TGTGCCAGCAGCCTTGGGGGCCATCAGCCCCAGCATTTT CASSLGGHQPQHF
TRBJ2-2 - TRBV5-1 - TGCGCCAGCAGCTCATCGGGGGCAACCGGGGAGCTGTTTTTT CASSSSGATGELFF
TRBJ2-7 - TRBV9 - TGTGCCAGCAGCCCAGGACAGTCCTTCTACGAGCAGTACTTC CASSPGQSFYEQYF
TRBJ1-5 - TRBV2 - TGTGCCAGCAGTGGGTCTAGGAGGGAACAGCCCCAGCATTTT CASSGSRREQPQHF
TRBJ1-1 - TRBV18 - TGTGCCAGCTCGCCTACTCTGACCACTGAAGCTTTCTTT CASSPTLTTEAFF
TRBJ1-2 - TRBV30 - TGTGCCTGGGAGGTACAGTTCTATGGCTACACCTTC CAWEVQFYGYTF
TRBJ2-1 - TRBV5-1 once TGCGCCAGCAGCTTGGTCGACGGATACAATGAGCAGTTCTTC CASSLVDGYNEQFF
TRBJ1-5 TRBD1 TRBV28 few TGTGCCAGCAGTCCTTTGGACAGGCCCAATCAGCCCCAGCATTTT CASSPLDRPNQPQHF
TRBJ2-1 - TRBV3-1/TRBV3-2 - TGTGCCAGCAGCCAAGATCGTGGGCGCGGGTCCTACAATGAGCAGTTCTTC CASSQDRGRGSYNEQFF
TRBJ2-1 - TRBV4-1 - TGCGCCAGCAGCCAAGATCCGGAGGTATCGGGGCAGCAGTTCTTC CASSQDPEVSGQQFF
TRBJ2-5 - TRBV4-3 - TGCGCCAGCAGCCAGGGGCTAGCAGACCAAGAGACCCAGTACTTC CASSQGLADQETQYF
TRBJ2-3 TRBD2 TRBV19 - TGTGCCAGTAGCACTAGCGGGAGGAGCACAGATACGCAGTATTTT CASSTSGRSTDTQYF
TRBJ2-2 TRBD2 TRBV19 - TGTGCCAGTAGTATCGGGCAGGGAGGGACCGGGGAGCTGTTTTTT CASSIGQGGTGELFF
TRBJ2-7 TRBD2 TRBV11-2 once TGTGCCAGCAGCTTAGGCGGGAGGGCCGAAAGCGAGCAGTACTTC CASSLGGRAESEQYF
TRBJ1-1 - TRBV28 few TGTGCCAGCAGCTTGACGGGGGGTACTGAAGCTTTCTTT CASSLTGGTEAFF
TRBJ1-6 - TRBV28 - TGTGCCAGCTCCAGGAGCTCCTATAATTCACCCCTCCACTTT CASSRSSYNSPLHF
TRBJ2-1 TRBD2 TRBV18 - TGTGCCAGCTCACCCGTAGCGGGAGATTGGAGCAATGAGCAGTTCTTC CASSPVAGDWSNEQFF
TRBJ1-4 TRBD1 TRBV27 - TGTGCCAGCAGTCCAGAACAGGGGTCGCGGGAAAAACTGTTTTTT CASSPEQGSREKLFF
TRBJ2-1 - TRBV5-4 - TGTGCCAGCAGCGGATGGGACAACTCCTACAATGAGCAGTTCTTC CASSGWDNSYNEQFF
TRBJ2-5 - TRBV4-1 few TGCGCCAGCAGCCATCCCGGCGGAGAGACCCAGTACTTC CASSHPGGETQYF
TRBJ2-1 TRBD1 TRBV4-1 - TGCGCCAGCAGCCAAGAACGTCTAGGGGGCCCTTCCTACAATGAGCAGTTCTTC CASSQERLGGPSYNEQFF
TRBJ1-2 TRBD1 TRBV5-6 - TGTGCCAGCAGCTTGGGGCTACAGGGGGCCGGCTATGGCTACACCTTC CASSLGLQGAGYGYTF
TRBJ2-3 TRBD1 TRBV11-2 - TGTGCCAGCAGCCCAGGGACAGGCACAGATACGCAGTATTTT CASSPGTGTDTQYF
TRBJ2-5 - TRBV9 - TGTGCCAGCAGCGTCCAACCCAGCGCGGAGACCCAGTACTTC CASSVQPSAETQYF
TRBJ1-1 - TRBV7-2 once TGTGCCAGCAGCTTACAGGGGAGTAGGACTGAAGCTTTCTTT CASSLQGSRTEAFF
TRBJ2-2 TRBD2 TRBV11-3 - TGTGCCAGCAGCTTAGGAGGACTAGCTGCCCCCGGGGAGCTGTTTTTT CASSLGGLAAPGELFF
TRBJ1-2 TRBD1 TRBV6-6 - TGTGCCAGCAGGGGTGGACAGGGGGCAGTTATTAGTGGCTACACCTTC CASRGGQGAVISGYTF
TRBJ2-1 - TRBV5-3 - TGTGCCAGAAGCCCGGACAGATCGAGACTCAATGAGCAGTTCTTC CARSPDRSRLNEQFF
TRBJ1-5 - TRBV28 - TGTGCCAGCAGTTCCTCGCTTACAGCCCAGCATTTT CASSSSLTAQHF
TRBJ2-1 TRBD2 TRBV4-2 - TGTGCCAGCAGCCTTTTAGCGGGAGGGCCCGGTGAGCAGTTCTTC CASSLLAGGPGEQFF
TRBJ1-1 - TRBV20-1 - TGCAGTGCTTACAGGAGCACTGAAGCTTTCTTT CSAYRSTEAFF
TRBJ1-6 - TRBV5-1 once TGCGCCAGCAGCCACACACCCGAAGACTATAATTCACCCCTCCACTTT CASSHTPEDYNSPLHF
TRBJ2-1 - TRBV7-9 - TGTGCCAGCAGCTTAGCACGCGTAAGCAATGAGCAGTTCTTC CASSLARVSNEQFF
TRBJ1-1 TRBD1 TRBV5-1 few TGCGCCAGCAGCTCCAAGTTGGGACAGGGGCTGGGGACTGAAGCTTTCTTT CASSSKLGQGLGTEAFF